Below are 21 T cell receptor beta chains sequenced from a single sample in a study of CD8 T cells in ankylosing spondylitis. TCRdb analysed the 5' RACE reads with MiXCR anew, one entry per CDR3 protein. The repertoire holds about 260,000 distinct CDR3 sequences, with 20% to 30% as singletons. Sequencing was carried out using blood, either unsorted or a sorted T cell fraction (not recorded which). The receptors shown here come from a male donor with ankylosing spondylitis or in good health (not recorded which).

Ten or more counts support this clonotype. The rearrangement links TRBV7-2 to TRBJ2-2, with D perhaps matching TRBD1 (6 bases). The germline V gene has CDR1 SGHTA and CDR2 FQGNSA. The CDR3 extends over 16 amino acids. The germline V and J ends were trimmed by 5 bases and 5 bases, with 18 bases remaining between them. CDR3 protein: CASSRQAQAETGELFF. CDR3 nucleotides: TGTGCCAGCAGCCGACAGGCCCAGGCGGAAACCGGGGAGCTGTTTTTT.

V is TRBV10-3 and J is TRBJ2-5, with unresolved D. CDR1 ENHRY and CDR2 SYGVKD come from the germline V gene. Trimming left V 0 bases short and J 2 bases short, with 7 bases between. There are 14 residues in the CDR3. The CDR3 protein is CAISESQAQETQYF. CDR3 in DNA: TGTGCCATCAGTGAGTCGCAGGCTCAAGAGACCCAGTACTTC.

This clonotype has a count of ten or more. The rearrangement uses TRBV20-1 and TRBJ1-4; 12 nucleotides match TRBD1. From germline, CDR1 is DFQATT and CDR2 SNEGSKA (reference sequence). This CDR3 contains 17 residues. V trimming: 1 base; J trimming: 8 bases; junction bases outside the gene matches: 11. This CDR3 reads CSARVGDRGREGEKLFF. CDR3 nucleotides: TGCAGTGCTAGAGTAGGGGACAGGGGGCGCGAAGGGGAAAAACTGTTTTTT.

This clonotype appeared a few times. The J gene is TRBJ2-7, the V gene TRBV20-1; TRBD1 matches 7 bases. The CDR3 length is 15 residues. The V gene's germline CDR1 is DFQATT and CDR2 SNEGSKA (reference sequence). With 4 bases clipped from V and 1 base from J, the junction kept 10 bases outside the gene matches. The DNA for the CDR3 is TGCAGTGCTAACGTAAGACAGGGCCTATCCTACGAGCAGTACTTC. Translation gives CSANVRQGLSYEQYF.

The genes are TRBV11-3 and TRBJ2-5, with TRBD2 as a possible D gene (5 bases). Germline CDR1 and CDR2: SGHNT and YENEEA. The V and J ends lost 3 bases and 1 base respectively, with 12 bases between them. CDR3 size: 15 residues. This chain's CDR3 is CASSFYRRIQETQYF. The CDR3, as DNA: TGTGCCAGCAGCTTCTATAGGAGGATCCAAGAGACCCAGTACTTC.

Ten or more counts support this clonotype. The chain recombines TRBV12-3 or TRBV12-4 with TRBJ1-1; D remains unclear. CDR3 length: 13 amino acids. V shed 6 bases and J shed 0 bases, with 8 bases lying between them. Here the CDR3 reads CASSRNMNTEAFF. The CDR3, as DNA: TGTGCCAGCAGCCGAAACATGAACACTGAAGCTTTCTTT.

The gene calls are TRBV20-1 and TRBJ2-5, with no clear D. The V gene's germline CDR1 is DFQATT and CDR2 SNEGSKA (reference sequence). Trimming left V 2 bases short and J 5 bases short, with 12 bases between. This CDR3 spans 13 amino acids. CDR3 in DNA: TGCAGTGCTAGACGGGCCAATTACGAGACCCAGTACTTC. As protein: CSARRANYETQYF.

This clonotype was seen more than once but under ten times. The chain employs TRBV24-1 and TRBJ2-5; D may be TRBD2 (5 bases). V lost 5 bases and J 2 bases, leaving 17 bases between the germline ends. CDR1 KGHDR and CDR2 SFDVKD come from the germline V gene. This CDR3 region has 16 residues. CDR3 nucleotide sequence: TGTGCCACCAGTGGAACCTCTGAGGGAAGGCAAGAGACCCAGTACTTC. Translation gives CATSGTSEGRQETQYF.

The table lists this clonotype with many counts. The chain is built from TRBV6-1 and TRBJ1-2; TRBD1 matches 8 bases. V shed 7 bases and J 3 bases; nucleotides not matched to a gene: 7. Germline V gene lookup returns CDR1 MNHNS and CDR2 SASEGT. CDR3 length: 14 amino acids. The CDR3 sequence: CASKPQGVDYGYTF. Written as DNA, the CDR3 is TGTGCCAGCAAGCCACAGGGGGTTGACTATGGCTACACCTTC.

The chain uses TRBV6-1 and TRBJ2-7, with D unclear. CDR1 MNHNS and CDR2 SASEGT come from the germline V gene. This CDR3 has 13 amino acids. The V and J ends lost 7 bases and 5 bases respectively, with 15 bases between them. The CDR3 spells CASTPSTSDEQYF. The CDR3 nucleotides are TGTGCCAGCACCCCGTCAACCTCGGACGAGCAGTACTTC.

This chain uses TRBV11-1 with TRBJ2-3; D gene unclear. Deletions cut 5 bases from V and 2 bases from J, with 11 bases between. The CDR3 is 14 residues long. Germline V gives CDR1 SGHAT, CDR2 FQDESV (reference sequence). CDR3 sequence: CASSPLRTTDTQYF. DNA of the CDR3: TGTGCCAGCAGCCCGCTCCGGACCACAGATACGCAGTATTTT.

The rearrangement joins TRBV2 to TRBJ2-5; a possible D gene is TRBD1 (5 bases). V was clipped by 8 bases and J by 4 bases, with 14 bases between them. Germline V lookup: CDR1 SNHLY, CDR2 FYNNEI. The CDR3 is 13 amino acids. The CDR3 coding sequence is TGTGCCAGCTCGGACAACATAGGAGAGACCCAGTACTTC. This encodes CASSDNIGETQYF. The full variable domain, its missing parts supplied by reference TRBV2 and TRBJ2-5, is EPEVTQTPSHQVTQMGQEVILRCVPISNHLYFYWYRQILGQKVEFLVSFYNNEISEKSEIFDDQFSVERPDGSNFTLKIRSTKLEDSAMYFCASSDNIGETQYFGPGTRLLVL.

V gene TRBV10-1 combines with J gene TRBJ2-7; a weak D match, TRBD1 (6 bases). CDR3 length: 12 amino acids. With 8 bases removed from V and 4 bases from J, the gap between germline ends came to 12 bases. CDR1 and CDR2 (germline): WNHNN, SYGVQD (reference sequence). The CDR3 spells CASGRGLYEQYF. For the CDR3, the DNA is TGCGCCAGCGGCAGGGGCCTTTACGAGCAGTACTTC.

This clonotype was seen a few times. V is TRBV6-1 and J is TRBJ2-6, with 9 bases lining up with TRBD1. The CDR3 is 13 amino acids. Germline V gives CDR1 MNHNS, CDR2 SASEGT. Trimming took 6 bases from V and 13 from J; bases not matched to a gene: 7. Here the CDR3 DNA reads TGTGCCAGCAGCCGTGACAGGGGGGGGGTCCTGACTTTC. Encoded protein: CASSRDRGGVLTF.

This clonotype was recorded many times. This chain connects TRBV4-1 to TRBJ2-1; TRBD2 agrees at 9 bases. The CDR3 contains 16 residues. The J segment lost 2 bases and the V segment lost 3 bases, leaving 5 bases of the junction unmatched. CDR1 is MGHRA and CDR2 is YSYEKL in the germline V gene. The CDR3 sequence is CASSHRGLATYNEQFF. The CDR3 DNA sequence: TGCGCCAGCAGCCATCGTGGACTAGCGACCTACAATGAGCAGTTCTTC.

The gene calls are TRBV20-1 and TRBJ2-7; no reliable D call. V dropped 1 base and J dropped 5 bases, with 9 bases sitting between them. Germline CDR1 and CDR2: DFQATT and SNEGSKA (reference sequence). This CDR3 has 12 residues. The CDR3 reads CSARGPLDEQYF. As DNA, the CDR3 is TGCAGTGCTAGAGGGCCTCTCGACGAGCAGTACTTC.

V gene TRBV2 combines with J gene TRBJ1-2, with D tentatively TRBD1 (6 bases). V lost 4 bases and J 5 bases, leaving 11 bases between the germline ends. The length of the CDR3 is 13 residues. Germline lookup yields CDR1 SNHLY and CDR2 FYNNEI. In nucleotides, the CDR3 is TGTGCCAGCAGTGGACAGGCGGGGTATGGCTACACCTTC. Protein product: CASSGQAGYGYTF.

Of note for this clonotype: A read error is possible here, since a much larger clone lies one base away. This rearrangement joins TRBV20-1 to TRBJ2-7; possible D gene TRBD2, 7 bases. The germline CDR1 and CDR2 sequences are DFQATT and SNEGSKA (reference sequence). CDR3 size: 14 residues. The CDR3 protein is CSARRAGAAYERYF. CDR3 nucleotide sequence: TGCAGTGCTAGACGTGCGGGGGCAGCCTACGAGCGGTACTTC.

This clonotype occurred many times. The chain is built from TRBV20-1 and TRBJ1-5; TRBD1 matches at 7 bases. Germline V gene data show CDR1 as DFQATT and CDR2 as SNEGSKA (reference sequence). The length of the CDR3 is 14 residues. The junction had 6 bases not matched to a gene; V was cut back by 4 bases and J by 3 bases. The CDR3 reads CSANVQGPNQPQHF. Written as DNA, the CDR3 is TGCAGTGCTAATGTACAGGGGCCCAATCAGCCCCAGCATTTT.

This clonotype was detected a few times. The germline gene is not matched at one end of the junction; a read error may be the cause. V usage is TRBV12-3 or TRBV12-4 and J usage is TRBJ2-5, with TRBD2 identical over 12 bases. This CDR3 is built from 18 residues. Written as DNA, the CDR3 is TGTGCCATCAGTTTCGGACTAGCGGGACACGCACACCAAGAGACCCAGTACTTC. This sequence encodes CAISFGLAGHAHQETQYF.

This CDR3 reads CSARQTSSYNEQFF. The CDR3 bases are TGCAGTGCTAGACAGACAAGCTCCTACAATGAGCAGTTCTTC. The chain has TRBV20-1 and TRBJ2-1, with D unclear. Germline CDR1 and CDR2: DFQATT and SNEGSKA (reference sequence). This CDR3 is 14 amino acids long. V was trimmed by 2 bases and J by 0 bases, leaving 8 bases between them.